These T cell receptor beta chains were read from a single sample in a study of PD-L1 blockade in urothelial cancer. Profiling relied on immunoSEQ multiplex PCR, and the TCRdb table lists in-frame clones only, not all of them. This sample has tens of thousands of clones, with around 74% found just once. The sample was PBMCs, taken around atezolizumab (anti-PD-L1) treatment. These receptor sequences come from a man aged 65-85 years with urothelial cancer. Each CDR3 is given without its conserved first and last residue. A D gene is named only where the DNA matches it firmly.

J	V	D	CDR3
TRBJ2-1	TRBV4-3	TRBD2	ASSQAVGGTSGRVNEQF
TRBJ2-5	TRBV5-6	TRBD1	ASSLFRGRGY
TRBJ2-1	TRBV11-1	TRBD1	ASSLRTGGRDNEQF
TRBJ2-6	TRBV5-1	-	ASSLEGAGANVLT
TRBJ1-1	TRBV15	-	ATSSRQWGEWDTEAF
TRBJ2-2	TRBV14	TRBD2	ASSNRYSGAGELF
TRBJ2-3	TRBV9	TRBD2	ASSVGTGTSGDTQY
TRBJ2-3	TRBV4-2	TRBD2	ASSQDALAADTQY
TRBJ2-5	TRBV7-9	TRBD2	ASSLDRRGVQETQY
TRBJ2-1	TRBV2	TRBD1	ASSEAYRDSLNEQF
TRBJ1-2	TRBV5-4	-	ASSFQGDYGYT
TRBJ2-5	TRBV5-4	-	ASSLGSQAGVYQETQY
TRBJ2-7	TRBV19	TRBD2	ASSIQRGNAYEQY
TRBJ2-5	TRBV4-1	TRBD2	ASSRGLARGRAGETQY
TRBJ2-3	TRBV5-4	TRBD2	ASSLGGRGVDTQY
TRBJ1-1	TRBV5-1	-	ASSSSQMNTEAF
TRBJ2-3	TRBV18	TRBD2	ASSQGLAGSGTQY
TRBJ1-4	TRBV9	TRBD1	ASSASYRGTKEKLF
TRBJ2-1	TRBV14	-	ASSPYNEQF
TRBJ1-2	TRBV5-8	TRBD1	ASSFLDRGRSYT
TRBJ2-7	TRBV15	-	ATSRDGARAYEQY
TRBJ2-1	TRBV7-9	TRBD1	ASSPRTGRSYNEQF
TRBJ2-3	TRBV27	TRBD2	ASSFRRGTDTQY
TRBJ1-2	TRBV7-2	TRBD1	ASTVTGGRNYGYT
TRBJ2-3	TRBV6-1	TRBD1	ASSARRDRGVHTDTQY
TRBJ2-7	TRBV6-5	TRBD2	ASSRLAGVVGEQY
TRBJ2-1	TRBV9	-	ASSVSGTPLNEQF
TRBJ1-1	TRBV5-5	TRBD1	ASSFSPILGQGAFTEAF
TRBJ2-6	TRBV7-3	-	ASSLKGHRPGSGANVLT